The 11 T cell receptor beta chains given below trace back to one sample, sequenced in a study of monozygotic twins with inflammatory bowel disease. Reprocessing the 5' RACE reads, TCRdb reports a single entry for every CDR3 protein and omits DNA. The sample data list some 450,000 distinct CDR3 sequences. The material sequenced was blood. Every receptor here comes from a human donor with ulcerative colitis or Crohn's disease, or a healthy co-twin of an affected twin (not recorded which).

V is TRBV27 and J is TRBJ2-4; TCRdb outputs TRBD1, but without DNA this stays unchecked. The CDR3 sequence is 13 residues long. In germline, CDR1 is MNHEY, CDR2 SMNVEV (reference sequence). The CDR3 protein is CANGGFDKNIQYF.

This rearrangement joins TRBV7-2 to TRBJ2-7; there is no DNA to check the TCRdb D call of TRBD1. Germline V lookup: CDR1 SGHTA, CDR2 FQGNSA. The CDR3 loop spans 15 amino acids. The CDR3 loop is CASSLATGDVYEQYF.

The CDR3 sequence is CASSTGTGGGYGTQYF. J is TRBJ2-5 and V is TRBV13; TCRdb's D call, TRBD1, is unchecked because there is no DNA. This CDR3 region has 16 residues. Germline CDR1 and CDR2: PRHDT and FYEKMQ (reference sequence).

J is TRBJ2-3 and V is TRBV12-3 or TRBV12-4; no DNA is available, so the TRBD1 call from TCRdb remains unchecked. This CDR3 region has 13 residues. CDR3: CASSHRGTDTQYF.

The V gene is TRBV20-1, the J gene TRBJ1-2; TCRdb picks TRBD1, but there is no DNA to check that call. CDR1 and CDR2 from the germline V gene are DFQATT and SNEGSKA (reference sequence). CDR3 size: 13 residues. This CDR3 reads CSAYFRDRGGYTF.

This chain links TRBV6-5 with TRBJ2-2; TCRdb selects TRBD1, and the lack of DNA leaves this call unchecked. CDR3 size: 15 residues. Germline CDR1 MNHEY, CDR2 SVGAGI. The CDR3 region is CASSYSRAGTGELFF.

This chain links TRBV19 with TRBJ2-5. Germline V CDR1 and CDR2: LNHDA, SQIVND (reference sequence). The CDR3 spans 12 residues. The CDR3 here is CASSQRGETQYF. Drawing the rest from reference TRBV19 and TRBJ2-5, the complete variable domain is DGGITQSPKYLFRKEGQNVTLSCEQNLNHDAMYWYRQDPGQGLRLIYYSQIVNDFQKGDIAEGYSVSREKKESFPLTVTSAQKNPTAFYLCASSQRGETQYFGPGTRLLVL.

The V call is TRBV5-1, the J call TRBJ1-2; TCRdb indicates TRBD1, and absent DNA this call remains unverified. Germline assignment: CDR1 SGHRS and CDR2 YFSETQ. This CDR3 has 15 residues. This CDR3 is CASSIDSRTNYGYTF.

The CDR3: CASRPTGYYEQYF. The rearrangement joins TRBV25-1 to TRBJ2-7; TCRdb picks TRBD1, but there is no DNA to check that call. Per the germline V gene, CDR1 is MGHDK and CDR2 is SYGVNS. This CDR3 comprises 13 residues.

The genes are TRBV24-1 and TRBJ1-5. Per the germline V gene, CDR1 is KGHDR and CDR2 is SFDVKD. The CDR3 sequence is 13 residues long. CDR3 protein: CATSQKGWEPQHF.

The V gene is TRBV7-9, the J gene TRBJ2-1; TCRdb gives TRBD1 as the D gene, but with no DNA this cannot be confirmed. This CDR3 contains 15 residues. CDR1 is SEHNR and CDR2 is FQNEAQ in the germline V gene (reference sequence). CDR3 in amino acids: CASSPGQGDYNEQFF.